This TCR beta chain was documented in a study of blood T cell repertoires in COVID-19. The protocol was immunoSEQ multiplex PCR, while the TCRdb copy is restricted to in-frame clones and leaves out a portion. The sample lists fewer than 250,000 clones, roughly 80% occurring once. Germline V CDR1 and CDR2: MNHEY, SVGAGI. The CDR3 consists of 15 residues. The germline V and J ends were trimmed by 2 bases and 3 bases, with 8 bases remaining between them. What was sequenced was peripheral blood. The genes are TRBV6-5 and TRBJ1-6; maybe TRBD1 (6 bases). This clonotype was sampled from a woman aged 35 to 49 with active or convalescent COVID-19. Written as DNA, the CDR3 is TGTGCCAGCAGTTACAGGGGGTACTATAATTCACCCCTCCACTTT. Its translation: CASSYRGYYNSPLHF.